A single sample is the source of the 9 T cell receptor beta chains below, sequenced in a study of beta chain features in type 1 diabetes. cDNA synthesis used the whole RNA isolate, giving expressed TCRB sequences. Assay: immunoSEQ multiplex PCR; the TCRdb copy retains only in-frame clones and omits some. Here the sample spans 350,000 to 450,000 clones, roughly 14% being singletons. Sample: naive CD4+ T cells from blood. The receptors shown here come from a man between 25 and 39 years old in good health.

The rearrangement joins TRBV13 to TRBJ2-2; D is ambiguous. This CDR3 contains 15 residues. Looked up from germline, CDR1 is PRHDT and CDR2 is FYEKMQ (reference sequence). V was trimmed by 5 bases and J by 4 bases, leaving 14 bases between them. This chain's CDR3 is CASSPPTGSTGELFF. The DNA for the CDR3 is TGTGCCAGCAGCCCCCCGACTGGGTCCACCGGGGAGCTGTTTTTT.

The chain combines TRBV11-2 with TRBJ2-3; D call uncertain. CDR1 and CDR2 from the germline V gene are SGHAT and FQNNGV. There are 16 residues in the CDR3. Trimming took 4 bases from V and 3 from J, leaving 17 bases between them. CDR3 region: CASSYVGRVVTDTQYF. The CDR3 DNA sequence: TGTGCCAGCAGCTACGTGGGTCGGGTCGTGACAGATACGCAGTATTTT.

The J gene is TRBJ2-1, the V gene TRBV2; TRBD2 aligns across 11 bases. In germline, CDR1 is SNHLY, CDR2 FYNNEI. The CDR3 is 16 residues long. After removal of 6 bases from V and 3 bases from J, the junction contained 7 bases not matched to a gene. In nucleotides, the CDR3 is TGTGCCAGCAGCAGGACTAGCGGGCGACACTACAATGAGCAGTTCTTC. Residues: CASSRTSGRHYNEQFF.

There are a few counts of this clone. The J gene is TRBJ2-1, the V gene TRBV9; 13 positions match TRBD2. The CDR3 contains 15 residues. With V trimmed by 4 bases and J by 5 bases, 3 bases remained unmatched. The germline V gene encodes CDR1 SGDLS and CDR2 YYNGEE. CDR3 bases: TGTGCCAGCAGCCCCGGGACTAGCGGGAACAATGAGCAGTTCTTC. This sequence encodes CASSPGTSGNNEQFF.

This clone was detected ten times or more. The chain is built from TRBV7-2 and TRBJ2-1; 9 nucleotides line up with TRBD1. Germline V gene sequence: CDR1 SGHTA, CDR2 FQGNSA. V was clipped by 2 bases and J by 3 bases; unmatched bases: 2. This CDR3 has 15 amino acids. CDR3 region: CASSLLGQGYNEQFF. In DNA, the CDR3 is TGTGCCAGCAGCTTATTGGGACAGGGCTACAATGAGCAGTTCTTC.

This clone was counted between two and nine times. V and J are TRBV9 and TRBJ1-6, with D tentatively TRBD1 (6 bases). V was trimmed by 2 bases and J by 3 bases, leaving 15 bases between them. Germline CDR1 reads SGDLS; CDR2 reads YYNGEE. The CDR3 totals 17 residues. CDR3 residues: CASSVDPGALYNSPLHF. Written as DNA, the CDR3 is TGTGCCAGCAGCGTCGACCCAGGGGCGCTCTATAATTCACCCCTCCACTTT. The complete variable domain, with remaining parts taken from reference TRBV9 and TRBJ1-6, reads DSGVTQTPKHLITATGQRVTLRCSPRSGDLSVYWYQQSLDQGLQFLIQYYNGEERAKGNILERFSAQQFPDLHSELNLSSLELGDSALYFCASSVDPGALYNSPLHFGNGTRLTVT.

Only a few counts were recorded for this clone. V is TRBV7-2 and J is TRBJ2-1; TRBD2 aligns across 7 bases. This CDR3 is built from 17 residues. Germline V gene data show CDR1 as SGHTA and CDR2 as FQGNSA. V gave up 5 bases and J gave up 8 bases; unmatched junction bases: 18. CDR3 residues: CASSPRATSSFTYEQFF. Written as DNA, the CDR3 is TGTGCCAGCAGCCCAAGAGCGACTAGCAGTTTTACGTATGAGCAGTTCTTC.

This chain links TRBV6-5 with TRBJ1-2; 8 nucleotides match TRBD1. V dropped 2 bases and J dropped 2; count of bases not matched to a gene: 1. This CDR3 has 14 amino acids. Germline CDR1 is MNHEY and CDR2 is SVGAGI. The CDR3 region is CASSYRDRNYGYTF. The DNA for the CDR3 is TGTGCCAGCAGTTACCGGGACAGGAACTATGGCTACACCTTC.

Remarks on this clone: The germline gene is not matched at one end of the junction; a read error may be the cause. The chain recombines TRBV7-7 with TRBJ1-1; D not resolved. This CDR3 contains 13 residues. From germline, CDR1 is SSHAT and CDR2 FNYEAQ (reference sequence). DNA for the CDR3: TGTGCTAGCAGCTTAAATGGGGACACTGAAGCTTTCTTT. This encodes CASSLNGDTEAFF.